Only one count was recorded for the clone carrying this T cell receptor (beta chain). At one boundary the junction diverges from the germline segment, which might be a read error. TCRdb ran MiXCR on the 5' RACE reads and lists one entry per CDR3 protein. The table shows tens of thousands of distinct CDR3 sequences, with approximately 24% occurring only once. There are 14 residues in the CDR3. Germline CDR1 is KGHDR and CDR2 is SFDVKD. The V gene is TRBV24-1, the J gene TRBJ2-3; D remains ambiguous. Sequenced input: tumor-infiltrating naive CD4+ T cells sorted from the breast tumor. As for subset: naive CD4+ T cells, CD4+CD45RA+CD25-. The source of this sequence is a female donor with breast cancer. The CDR3 coding sequence is TGTGCCACCCGCCCGGCAGGCAACACAGATGCGCAGTATTTT. Its protein product is CATRPAGNTDAQYF.